This T cell receptor (beta chain) was documented in a study of blood T cell repertoires in COVID-19. Study details: Specimens from acute and convalescent COVID-19 originated in the United States, Italy and Spain. The analysed material was cDNA or gDNA that came from T cells, B-cell-depleted T cells, or PBMCs.

The trim removed 0 bases at V and 1 base at J, leaving 8 bases unmatched. The CDR3 length is 18 residues. Germline CDR1 is LGHDT and CDR2 is YNNKEL (reference sequence). As originally analysed: Estimates of nucleated cell counts were drawn from the amplification of reference gene primers. Sequenced by immunoSEQ multiplex PCR; TCRdb stores in-frame clones only, minus some. V and J calls and clone size follow that table, whereas D and trimming were derived from the DNA. The sample has 130,000 to 150,000 clones, roughly 80% seen once. This clonotype was sampled from a man between 65 and 79 years old who had recovered from COVID-19. The V and J genes are TRBV3-1 (or the pseudogene TRBV3-2) and TRBJ2-3; 9 bases are a match to TRBD2. Sequencing was performed on peripheral blood. CDR3 DNA sequence: TGTGCCAGCAGCCAAGATATGGGACTAGCAGGCGGCACAGATACGCAGTATTTT. Its translation: CASSQDMGLAGGTDTQYF.